This T cell receptor beta chain was identified during a study of cytomegalovirus exposure and HLA in healthy donors. Turning to the study itself: Clustering assigned 81% of the approximately 400 genotyped donors to the Caucasian-associated ancestry cluster. General study points: Later analysis associated a missense DCLRE1C variant with TCR beta V- and J-gene trimming.

Amplification used 60 Vbeta primers and 13 Jbeta primers. Profiled with immunoSEQ multiplex PCR; TCRdb holds only in-frame clones, not every one. The sample lists roughly 100,000 clones; 76% were seen once. V lost 3 bases and J lost 4; bases outside the gene matches: 7. Germline CDR1 KGHSH, CDR2 LQKENI. The CDR3 contains 15 residues. In the case of this clone: Its specificity is unknown. Other nucleotide sequences from this sample produce the same CDR3.

Specimen: PBMCs. The receptor was derived from a man aged 35 to 55 in good health and CMV-seropositive. J is TRBJ2-5 and V is TRBV18, with 8 positions matching TRBD2. CDR3 nucleotide sequence: TGTGCCAGCTCACCGGTAGCGGGGCAGCGAGAGACCCAGTACTTC. The encoded protein is CASSPVAGQRETQYF.